The text below deals with one T cell receptor beta chain. This CDR3 contains 17 residues. The V segment lost 3 bases and the J segment 3 bases; nucleotides outside the gene matches: 6. Looked up from germline, CDR1 is KGHDR and CDR2 is SFDVKD. This entry comes from a study of control samples from healthy donors and cancer patients. Sequencing was performed with immunoSEQ multiplex PCR; in TCRdb, only in-frame clones are kept and a portion is missing. The sample consists of about 140,000 clones, 75% to 95% of them appearing once. This receptor was identified in a man aged 30-40 years in good health. The J gene is TRBJ2-2, the V gene TRBV24-1, with 10 positions matching TRBD1. Specimen: blood. CDR3 residues: CATSDPGQGMYTGELFF. The CDR3 DNA reads as TGTGCCACCAGTGATCCGGGACAGGGGATGTACACCGGGGAGCTGTTTTTT.